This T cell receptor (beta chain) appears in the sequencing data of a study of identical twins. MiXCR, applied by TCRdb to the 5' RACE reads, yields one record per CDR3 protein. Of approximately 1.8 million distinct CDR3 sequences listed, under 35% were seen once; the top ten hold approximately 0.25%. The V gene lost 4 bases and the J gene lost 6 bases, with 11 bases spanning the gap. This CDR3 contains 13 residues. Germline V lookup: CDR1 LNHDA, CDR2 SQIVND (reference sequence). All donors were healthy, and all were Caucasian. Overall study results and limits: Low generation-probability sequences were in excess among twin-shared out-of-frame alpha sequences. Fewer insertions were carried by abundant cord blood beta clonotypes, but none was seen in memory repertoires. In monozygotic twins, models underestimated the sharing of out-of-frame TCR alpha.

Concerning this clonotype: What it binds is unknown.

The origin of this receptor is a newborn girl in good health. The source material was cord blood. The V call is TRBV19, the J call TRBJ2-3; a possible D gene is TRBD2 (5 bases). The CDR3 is CASSTTSWDTQYF. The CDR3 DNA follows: TGTGCCAGTAGTACAACTAGTTGGGATACGCAGTATTTT.